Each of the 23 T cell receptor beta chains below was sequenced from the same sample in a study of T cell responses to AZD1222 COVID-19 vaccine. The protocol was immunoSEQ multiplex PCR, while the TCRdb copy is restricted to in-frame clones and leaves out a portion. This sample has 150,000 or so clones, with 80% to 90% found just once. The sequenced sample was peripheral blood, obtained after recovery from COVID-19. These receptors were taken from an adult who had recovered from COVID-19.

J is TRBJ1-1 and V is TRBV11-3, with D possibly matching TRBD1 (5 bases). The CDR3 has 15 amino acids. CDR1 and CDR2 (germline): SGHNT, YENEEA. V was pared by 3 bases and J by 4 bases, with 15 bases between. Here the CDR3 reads CASSLGDGTSTEAFF. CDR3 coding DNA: TGTGCCAGCAGCTTGGGTGACGGGACCTCCACTGAAGCTTTCTTT.

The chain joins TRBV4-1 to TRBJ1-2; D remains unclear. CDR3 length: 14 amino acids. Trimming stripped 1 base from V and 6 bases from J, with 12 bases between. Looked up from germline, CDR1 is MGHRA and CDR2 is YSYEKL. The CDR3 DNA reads TGCGCCAGCAGCCAAGGGCGGCGGAGGGATGGCTACACCTTC. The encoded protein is CASSQGRRRDGYTF.

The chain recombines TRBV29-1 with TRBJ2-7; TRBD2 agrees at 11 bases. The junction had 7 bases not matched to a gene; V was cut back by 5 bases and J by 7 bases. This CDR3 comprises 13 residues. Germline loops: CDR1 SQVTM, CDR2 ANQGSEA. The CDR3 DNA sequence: TGCAGCGTTTTAGCGGGGGGGCTCGTGGAGCAGTACTTC. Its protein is CSVLAGGLVEQYF.

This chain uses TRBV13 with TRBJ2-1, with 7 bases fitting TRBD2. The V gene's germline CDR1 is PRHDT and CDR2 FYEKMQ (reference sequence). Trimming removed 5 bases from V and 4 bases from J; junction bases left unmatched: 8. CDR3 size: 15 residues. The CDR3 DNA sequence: TGTGCCAGCAGCCCCGTGGGAGGGGTTTACAATGAGCAGTTCTTC. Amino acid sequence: CASSPVGGVYNEQFF.

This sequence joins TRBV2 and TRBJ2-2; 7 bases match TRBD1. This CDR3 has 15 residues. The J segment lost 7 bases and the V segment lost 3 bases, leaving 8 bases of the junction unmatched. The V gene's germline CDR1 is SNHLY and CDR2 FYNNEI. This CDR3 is CASSERTGGHGELFF. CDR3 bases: TGTGCCAGCAGTGAGCGGACAGGAGGACACGGGGAGCTGTTTTTT.

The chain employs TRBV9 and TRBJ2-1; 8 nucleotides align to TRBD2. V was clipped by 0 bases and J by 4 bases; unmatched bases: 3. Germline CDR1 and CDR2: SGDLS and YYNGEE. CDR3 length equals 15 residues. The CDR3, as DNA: TGTGCCAGCAGCGTAGCGACTAGCGTATACAATGAGCAGTTCTTC. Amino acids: CASSVATSVYNEQFF.

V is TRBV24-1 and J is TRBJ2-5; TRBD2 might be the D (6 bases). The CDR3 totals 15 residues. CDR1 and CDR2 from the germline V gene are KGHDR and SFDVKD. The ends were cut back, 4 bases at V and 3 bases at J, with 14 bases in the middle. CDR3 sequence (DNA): TGTGCCACCAGTGACCCCGGGACTGGGAAAGAGACCCAGTACTTC. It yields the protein CATSDPGTGKETQYF.

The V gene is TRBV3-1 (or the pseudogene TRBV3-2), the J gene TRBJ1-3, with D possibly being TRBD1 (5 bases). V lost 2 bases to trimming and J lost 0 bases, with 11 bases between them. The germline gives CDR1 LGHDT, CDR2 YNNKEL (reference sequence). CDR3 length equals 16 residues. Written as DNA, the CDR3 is TGTGCCAGCAGCCAAAAAACAGGAGGCTCTGGAAACACCATATATTTT. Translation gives CASSQKTGGSGNTIYF.

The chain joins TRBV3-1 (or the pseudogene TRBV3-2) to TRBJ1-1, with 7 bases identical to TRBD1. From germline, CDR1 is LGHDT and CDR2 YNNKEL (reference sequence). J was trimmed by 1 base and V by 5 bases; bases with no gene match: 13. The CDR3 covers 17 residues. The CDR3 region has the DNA TGTGCCAGCAGCTCCTGGTCCCAGGGGGGCTCGAACACTGAAGCTTTCTTT. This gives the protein CASSSWSQGGSNTEAFF.

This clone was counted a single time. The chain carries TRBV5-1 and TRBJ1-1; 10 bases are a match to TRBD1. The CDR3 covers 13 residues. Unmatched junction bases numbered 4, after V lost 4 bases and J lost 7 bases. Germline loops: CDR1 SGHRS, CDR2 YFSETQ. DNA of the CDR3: TGCGCCAGCAGCGGCGGACAGGGGGGTGAAGCTTTCTTT. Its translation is CASSGGQGGEAFF.

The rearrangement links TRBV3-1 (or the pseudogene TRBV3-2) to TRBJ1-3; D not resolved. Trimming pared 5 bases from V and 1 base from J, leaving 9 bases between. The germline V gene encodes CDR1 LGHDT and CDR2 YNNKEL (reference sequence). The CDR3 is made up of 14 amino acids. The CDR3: CASSADGSGNTIYF. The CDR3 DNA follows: TGTGCCAGCAGCGCCGACGGGTCTGGAAACACCATATATTTT.

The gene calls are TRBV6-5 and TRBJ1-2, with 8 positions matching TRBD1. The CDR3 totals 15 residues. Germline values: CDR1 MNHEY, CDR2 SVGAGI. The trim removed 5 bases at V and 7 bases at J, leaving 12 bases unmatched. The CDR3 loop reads CASSPAGGAGVGYTF. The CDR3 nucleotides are TGTGCCAGCAGTCCTGCAGGGGGCGCAGGTGTTGGCTACACCTTC.

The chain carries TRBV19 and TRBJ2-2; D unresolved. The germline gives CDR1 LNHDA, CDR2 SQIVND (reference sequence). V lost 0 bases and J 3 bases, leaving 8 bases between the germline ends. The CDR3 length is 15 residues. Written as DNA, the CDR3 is TGTGCCAGTAGTATAGAAGGGTCGGACACCGGGGAGCTGTTTTTT. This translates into CASSIEGSDTGELFF.

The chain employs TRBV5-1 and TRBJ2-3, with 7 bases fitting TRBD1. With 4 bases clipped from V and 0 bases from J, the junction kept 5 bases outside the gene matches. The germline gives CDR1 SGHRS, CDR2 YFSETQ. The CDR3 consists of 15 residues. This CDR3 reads CASSLQGMSTDTQYF. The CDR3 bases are TGCGCCAGCAGCCTACAGGGGATGAGCACAGATACGCAGTATTTT.

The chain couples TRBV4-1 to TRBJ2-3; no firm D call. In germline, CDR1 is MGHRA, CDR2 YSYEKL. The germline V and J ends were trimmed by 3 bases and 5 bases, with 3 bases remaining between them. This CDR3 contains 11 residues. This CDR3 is CASSQRDTQYF. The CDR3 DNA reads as TGCGCCAGCAGCCAGAGAGATACGCAGTATTTT.

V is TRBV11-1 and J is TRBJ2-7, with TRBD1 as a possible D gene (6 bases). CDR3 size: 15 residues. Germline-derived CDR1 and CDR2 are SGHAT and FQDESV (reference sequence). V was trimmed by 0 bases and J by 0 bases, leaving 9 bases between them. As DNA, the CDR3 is TGTGCCAGCAGCTTAGCATGGGACACCTCCTACGAGCAGTACTTC. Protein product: CASSLAWDTSYEQYF.

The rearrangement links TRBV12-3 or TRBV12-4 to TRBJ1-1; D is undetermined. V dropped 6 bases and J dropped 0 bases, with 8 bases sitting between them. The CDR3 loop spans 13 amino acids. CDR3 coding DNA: TGTGCCAGCAGGCCGGGGTTGAACACTGAAGCTTTCTTT. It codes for CASRPGLNTEAFF.

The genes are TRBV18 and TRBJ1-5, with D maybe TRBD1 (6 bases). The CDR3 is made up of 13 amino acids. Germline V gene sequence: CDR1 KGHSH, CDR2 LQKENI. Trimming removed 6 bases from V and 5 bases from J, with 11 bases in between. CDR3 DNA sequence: TGTGCCAGCTCCCAGGGGTTGCATCAGCCCCAGCATTTT. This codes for CASSQGLHQPQHF.

The chain's CDR3 is CASSSPVAGGNEQYF. The CDR3 DNA is TGTGCCAGTAGTTCCCCCGTGGCAGGGGGAAACGAGCAGTACTTC. The genes are TRBV19 and TRBJ2-7, with 7 bases aligning to TRBD1. The junction had 12 bases not matched to a gene; V was cut back by 5 bases and J by 5 bases. CDR1 LNHDA and CDR2 SQIVND come from the germline V gene (reference sequence). The CDR3 is made up of 15 amino acids.

The CDR3 sequence is CASSVSTSGQGWDEKLFF. CDR3 sequence (DNA): TGCGCCAGCAGCGTCTCCACATCGGGGCAGGGTTGGGATGAAAAACTGTTTTTT. This chain connects TRBV5-1 to TRBJ1-4, with a possible D match to TRBD1 (5 bases). CDR3 length: 18 amino acids. V was clipped by 4 bases and J by 6 bases, with 25 bases between them. Germline values: CDR1 SGHRS, CDR2 YFSETQ.

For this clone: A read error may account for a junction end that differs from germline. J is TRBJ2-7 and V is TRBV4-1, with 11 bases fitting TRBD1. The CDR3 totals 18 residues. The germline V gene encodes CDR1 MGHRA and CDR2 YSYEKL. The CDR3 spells CATSRVLTGQGVTYEQYF. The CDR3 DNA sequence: TGCGCCACCAGCCGGGTTTTAACGGGACAGGGGGTTACCTACGAGCAGTACTTC.

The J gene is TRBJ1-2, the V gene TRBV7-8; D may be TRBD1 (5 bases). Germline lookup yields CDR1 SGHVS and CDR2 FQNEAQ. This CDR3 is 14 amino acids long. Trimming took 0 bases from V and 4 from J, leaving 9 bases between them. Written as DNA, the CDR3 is TGTGCCAGCAGCTTAGCGACGGGGACCTATGGCTACACCTTC. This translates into CASSLATGTYGYTF.

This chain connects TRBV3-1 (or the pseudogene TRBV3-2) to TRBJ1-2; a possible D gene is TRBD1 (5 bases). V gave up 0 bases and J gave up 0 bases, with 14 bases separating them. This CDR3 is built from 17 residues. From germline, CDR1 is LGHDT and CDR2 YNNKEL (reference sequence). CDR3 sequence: CASSQDWGTRANYGYTF. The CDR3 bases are TGTGCCAGCAGCCAAGATTGGGGGACCCGTGCTAACTATGGCTACACCTTC.